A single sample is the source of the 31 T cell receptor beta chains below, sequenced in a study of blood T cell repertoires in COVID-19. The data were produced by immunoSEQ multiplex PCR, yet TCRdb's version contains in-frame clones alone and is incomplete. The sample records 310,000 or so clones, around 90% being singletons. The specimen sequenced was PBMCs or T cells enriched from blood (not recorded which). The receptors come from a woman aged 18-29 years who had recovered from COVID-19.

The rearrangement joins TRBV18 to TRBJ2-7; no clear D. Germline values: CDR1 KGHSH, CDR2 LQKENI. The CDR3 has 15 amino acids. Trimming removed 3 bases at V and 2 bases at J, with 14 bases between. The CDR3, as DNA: TGTGCCAGCTCACCTAATAGCTTTGGAGCCTACGAGCAGTACTTC. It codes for CASSPNSFGAYEQYF.

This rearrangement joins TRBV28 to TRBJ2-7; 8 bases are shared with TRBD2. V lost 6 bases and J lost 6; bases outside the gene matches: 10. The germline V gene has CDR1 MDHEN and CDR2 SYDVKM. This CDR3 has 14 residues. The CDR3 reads CASRGSGSRREQYF. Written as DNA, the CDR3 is TGTGCCAGCAGGGGGAGCGGGAGTCGGCGCGAGCAGTACTTC.

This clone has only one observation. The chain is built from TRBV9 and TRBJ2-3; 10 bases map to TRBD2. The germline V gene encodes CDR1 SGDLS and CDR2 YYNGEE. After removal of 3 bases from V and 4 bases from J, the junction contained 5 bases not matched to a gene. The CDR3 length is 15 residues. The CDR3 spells CASSGSGGGSDTQYF. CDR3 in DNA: TGTGCCAGCAGCGGGAGCGGGGGGGGGTCAGATACGCAGTATTTT.

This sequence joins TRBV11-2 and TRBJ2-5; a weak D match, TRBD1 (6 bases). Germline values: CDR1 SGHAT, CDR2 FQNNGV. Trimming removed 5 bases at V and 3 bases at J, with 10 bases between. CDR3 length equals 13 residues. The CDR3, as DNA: TGTGCCAGCAGCCAGGACAGTGAAGAGACCCAGTACTTC. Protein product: CASSQDSEETQYF.

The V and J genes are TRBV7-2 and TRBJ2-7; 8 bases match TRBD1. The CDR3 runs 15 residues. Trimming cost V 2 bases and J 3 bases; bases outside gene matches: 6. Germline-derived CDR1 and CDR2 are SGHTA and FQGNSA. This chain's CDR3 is CASSLRRGLGYEQYF. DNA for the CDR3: TGTGCCAGCAGCTTACGCAGGGGGCTTGGCTACGAGCAGTACTTC.

The CDR3 DNA is TGTGCCAGCAGCTTACCGGAGTACACCGGGGAGCTGTTTTTT. It is translated as CASSLPEYTGELFF. V and J are TRBV7-2 and TRBJ2-2; D unresolved. CDR3 length: 14 residues. Germline assignment: CDR1 SGHTA and CDR2 FQGNSA. The ends were cut back, 2 bases at V and 3 bases at J, with 7 bases in the middle. Looking up the rest from reference TRBV7-2 and TRBJ2-2 gives the full variable domain: GAGVSQSPSNKVTEKGKDVELRCDPISGHTALYWYRQSLGQGLEFLIYFQGNSAPDKSGLPSDRFSAERTGGSVSTLTIQRTQQEDSAVYLCASSLPEYTGELFFGEGSRLTVL.

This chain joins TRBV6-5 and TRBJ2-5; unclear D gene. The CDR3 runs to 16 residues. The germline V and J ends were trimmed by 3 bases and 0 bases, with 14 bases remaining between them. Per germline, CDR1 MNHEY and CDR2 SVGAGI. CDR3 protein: CASSYSDKSYQETQYF. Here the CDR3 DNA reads TGTGCCAGCAGTTATTCCGACAAATCTTACCAAGAGACCCAGTACTTC.

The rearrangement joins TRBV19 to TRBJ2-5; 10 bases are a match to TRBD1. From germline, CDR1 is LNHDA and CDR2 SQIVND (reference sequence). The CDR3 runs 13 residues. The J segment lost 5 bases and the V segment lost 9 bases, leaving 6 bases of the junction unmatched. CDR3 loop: CASATGGDETQYF. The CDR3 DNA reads TGTGCCAGCGCGACAGGGGGCGATGAGACCCAGTACTTC.

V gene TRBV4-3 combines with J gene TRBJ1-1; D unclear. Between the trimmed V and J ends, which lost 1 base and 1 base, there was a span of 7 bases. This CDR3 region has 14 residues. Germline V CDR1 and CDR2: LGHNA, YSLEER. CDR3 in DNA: TGCGCCAGCAGCCAAGGAGTCGCGAACACTGAAGCTTTCTTT. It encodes CASSQGVANTEAFF.

DNA for the CDR3: TGCGCCAGCAGCCAAGAAAGCGGGGGGTACACAGATACGCAGTATTTT. Translated: CASSQESGGYTDTQYF. This rearrangement joins TRBV4-1 to TRBJ2-3; TRBD2 matches 9 bases. V lost 0 bases to trimming and J lost 2 bases; unmatched junction nucleotides: 3. This CDR3 has 16 amino acids. Germline V CDR1 and CDR2: MGHRA, YSYEKL.

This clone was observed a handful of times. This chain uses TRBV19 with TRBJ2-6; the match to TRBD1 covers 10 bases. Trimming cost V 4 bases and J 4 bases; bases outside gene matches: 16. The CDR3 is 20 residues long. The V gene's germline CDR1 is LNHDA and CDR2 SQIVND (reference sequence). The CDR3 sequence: CASSTAFPGTGVSGANVLTF. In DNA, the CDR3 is TGTGCCAGTAGTACTGCGTTCCCCGGGACAGGGGTCTCCGGGGCCAACGTCCTGACTTTC.

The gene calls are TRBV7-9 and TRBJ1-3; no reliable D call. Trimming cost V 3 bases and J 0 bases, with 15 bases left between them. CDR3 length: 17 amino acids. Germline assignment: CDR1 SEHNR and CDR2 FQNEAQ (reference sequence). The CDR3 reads CASSFGELRSSGNTIYF. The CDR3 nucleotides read TGTGCCAGCAGCTTCGGTGAACTTAGGAGCTCTGGAAACACCATATATTTT.

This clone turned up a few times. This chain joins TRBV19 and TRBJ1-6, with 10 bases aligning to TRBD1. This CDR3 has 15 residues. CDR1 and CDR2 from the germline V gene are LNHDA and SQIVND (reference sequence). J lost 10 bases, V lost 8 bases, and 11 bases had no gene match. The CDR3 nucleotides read TGTGCCAGTCTCCTCGGCGGGACAGGGGACTCACCCCTCCACTTT. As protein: CASLLGGTGDSPLHF.

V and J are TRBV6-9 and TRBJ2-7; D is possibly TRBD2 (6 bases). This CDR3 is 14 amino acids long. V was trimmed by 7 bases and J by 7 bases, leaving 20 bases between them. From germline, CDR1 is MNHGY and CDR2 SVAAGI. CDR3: CASTGSDRGEEQYF. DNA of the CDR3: TGTGCCAGCACCGGGAGCGACAGAGGGGAAGAGCAGTACTTC.

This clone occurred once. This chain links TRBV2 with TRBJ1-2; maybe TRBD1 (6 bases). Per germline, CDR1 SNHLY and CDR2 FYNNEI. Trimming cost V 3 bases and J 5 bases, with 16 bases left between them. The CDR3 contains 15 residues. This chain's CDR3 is CASSDRTAQSYGYTF. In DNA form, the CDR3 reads TGTGCCAGCAGTGACCGGACAGCTCAAAGTTATGGCTACACCTTC.

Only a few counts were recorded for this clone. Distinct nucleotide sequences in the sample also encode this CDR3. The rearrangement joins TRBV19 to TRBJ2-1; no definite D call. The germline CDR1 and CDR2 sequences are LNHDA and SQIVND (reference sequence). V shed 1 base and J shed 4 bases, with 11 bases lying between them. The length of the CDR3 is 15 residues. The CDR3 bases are TGTGCCAGTAGTATAGGTCTGGCAGTATACAATGAGCAGTTCTTC. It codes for CASSIGLAVYNEQFF.

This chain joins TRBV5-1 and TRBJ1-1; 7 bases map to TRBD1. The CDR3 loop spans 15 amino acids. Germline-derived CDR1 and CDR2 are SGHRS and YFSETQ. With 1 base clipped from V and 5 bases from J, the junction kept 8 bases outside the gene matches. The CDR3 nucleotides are TGCGCCAGCAGCTTGTATCCAGGGGGTGGGACTGAAGCTTTCTTT. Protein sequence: CASSLYPGGGTEAFF.

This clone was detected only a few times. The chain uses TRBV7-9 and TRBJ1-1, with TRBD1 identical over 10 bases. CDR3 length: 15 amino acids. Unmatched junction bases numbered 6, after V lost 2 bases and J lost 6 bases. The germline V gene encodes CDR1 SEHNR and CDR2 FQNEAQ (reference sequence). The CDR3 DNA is TGTGCCAGCAGCTTAAGTGGACAGGGGGTCGCTGAAGCTTTCTTT. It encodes CASSLSGQGVAEAFF. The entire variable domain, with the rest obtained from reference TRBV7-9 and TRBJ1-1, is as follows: DTGVSQNPRHKITKRGQNVTFRCDPISEHNRLYWYRQTLGQGPEFLTYFQNEAQLEKSRLLSDRFSAERPKGSFSTLEIQRTEQGDSAMYLCASSLSGQGVAEAFFGQGTRLTVV.

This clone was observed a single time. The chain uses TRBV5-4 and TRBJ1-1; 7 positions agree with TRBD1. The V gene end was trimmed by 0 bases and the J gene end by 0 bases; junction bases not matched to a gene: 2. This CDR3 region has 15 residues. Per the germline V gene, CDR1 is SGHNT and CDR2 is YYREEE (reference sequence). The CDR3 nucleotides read TGTGCCAGCAGCTTGGGGCAGGGGGTGAACACTGAAGCTTTCTTT. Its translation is CASSLGQGVNTEAFF.

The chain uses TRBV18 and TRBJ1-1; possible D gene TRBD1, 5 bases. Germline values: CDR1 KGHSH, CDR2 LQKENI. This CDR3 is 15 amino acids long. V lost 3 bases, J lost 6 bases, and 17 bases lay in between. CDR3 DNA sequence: TGTGCCAGCTCACCCCTCGCTTCAGGGTCATCTGAAGCTTTCTTT. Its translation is CASSPLASGSSEAFF.

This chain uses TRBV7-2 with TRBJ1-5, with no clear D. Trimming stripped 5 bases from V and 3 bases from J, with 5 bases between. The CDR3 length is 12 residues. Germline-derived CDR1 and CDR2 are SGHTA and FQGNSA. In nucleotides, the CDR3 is TGTGCCAGCAGCCCGTACAATCAGCCCCAGCATTTT. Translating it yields CASSPYNQPQHF.

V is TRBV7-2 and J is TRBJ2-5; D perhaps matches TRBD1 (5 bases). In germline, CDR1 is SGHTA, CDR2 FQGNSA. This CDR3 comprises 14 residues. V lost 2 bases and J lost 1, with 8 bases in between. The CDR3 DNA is TGTGCCAGCAGCTTAACGACAGCCCAAGAGACCCAGTACTTC. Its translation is CASSLTTAQETQYF.

The CDR3 sequence: CASSRSGAVEGQYF. Written as DNA, the CDR3 is TGTGCCAGCAGCCGCAGCGGTGCCGTCGAGGGCCAGTACTTC. This chain uses TRBV14 with TRBJ2-5; tentatively, D is TRBD2 (5 bases). The CDR3 totals 14 residues. Trimming removed 4 bases at V and 10 bases at J, with 19 bases between. Per germline, CDR1 SGHDN and CDR2 FVKESK.

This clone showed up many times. CDR3: CASSVESSYNEQFF. Here the CDR3 DNA reads TGTGCCAGCAGCGTAGAGAGCTCCTACAATGAGCAGTTCTTC. This chain joins TRBV9 and TRBJ2-1; D is unresolved. V lost 0 bases and J 0 bases, leaving 4 bases between the germline ends. Germline CDR1 reads SGDLS; CDR2 reads YYNGEE. The CDR3 totals 14 residues.

The CDR3 DNA is TGTGCCAGCAGCCCCCGCGGGCGCATCACTGAAGCTTTCTTT. Protein: CASSPRGRITEAFF. The chain uses TRBV14 and TRBJ1-1, with D uncertain. In germline, CDR1 is SGHDN, CDR2 FVKESK. The length of the CDR3 is 14 residues. The V gene lost 4 bases and the J gene lost 4 bases, with 13 bases spanning the gap.

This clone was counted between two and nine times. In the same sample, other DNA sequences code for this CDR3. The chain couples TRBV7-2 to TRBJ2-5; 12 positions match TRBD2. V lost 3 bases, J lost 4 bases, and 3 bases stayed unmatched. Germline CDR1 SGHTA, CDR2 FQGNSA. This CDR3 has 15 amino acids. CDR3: CASSFLAGGPETQYF. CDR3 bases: TGTGCCAGCAGCTTCCTAGCGGGAGGGCCAGAGACCCAGTACTTC. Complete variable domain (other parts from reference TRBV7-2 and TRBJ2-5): GAGVSQSPSNKVTEKGKDVELRCDPISGHTALYWYRQSLGQGLEFLIYFQGNSAPDKSGLPSDRFSAERTGGSVSTLTIQRTQQEDSAVYLCASSFLAGGPETQYFGPGTRLLVL.

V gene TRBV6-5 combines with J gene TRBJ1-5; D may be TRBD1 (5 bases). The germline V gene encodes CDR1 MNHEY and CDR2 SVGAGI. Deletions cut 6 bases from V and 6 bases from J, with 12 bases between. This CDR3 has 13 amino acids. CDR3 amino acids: CASRGGTRQPQHF. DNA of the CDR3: TGTGCCAGCAGGGGCGGGACTCGTCAGCCCCAGCATTTT.

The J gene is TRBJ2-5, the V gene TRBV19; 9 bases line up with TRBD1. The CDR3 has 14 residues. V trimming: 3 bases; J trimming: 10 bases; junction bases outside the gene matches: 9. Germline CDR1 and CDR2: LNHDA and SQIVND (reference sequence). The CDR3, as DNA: TGTGCCAGTAGTATGGCCTTGGGACAGGGCAACCAGTACTTC. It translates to CASSMALGQGNQYF.

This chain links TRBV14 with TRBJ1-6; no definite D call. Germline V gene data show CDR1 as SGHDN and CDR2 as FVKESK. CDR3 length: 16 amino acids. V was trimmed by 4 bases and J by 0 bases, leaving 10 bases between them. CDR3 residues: CASSLGGLSYNSPLHF. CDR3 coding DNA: TGTGCCAGCAGCCTGGGAGGCCTCTCCTATAATTCACCCCTCCACTTT.

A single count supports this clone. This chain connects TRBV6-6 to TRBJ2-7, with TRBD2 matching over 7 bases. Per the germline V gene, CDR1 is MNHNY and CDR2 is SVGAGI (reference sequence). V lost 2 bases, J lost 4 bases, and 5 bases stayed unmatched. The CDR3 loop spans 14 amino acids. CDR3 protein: CASSYRVGGYEQYF. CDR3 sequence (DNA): TGTGCCAGCAGTTACCGCGTGGGGGGGTACGAGCAGTACTTC.

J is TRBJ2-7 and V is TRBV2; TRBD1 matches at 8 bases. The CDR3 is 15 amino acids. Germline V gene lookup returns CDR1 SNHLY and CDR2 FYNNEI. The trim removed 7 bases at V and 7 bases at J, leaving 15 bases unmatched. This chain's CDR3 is CASTRRTGTMGEQYF. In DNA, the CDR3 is TGTGCCAGCACTCGACGGACAGGGACAATGGGGGAGCAGTACTTC.